The 21 T cell receptor beta chains below were found in one sample sequenced in a study of blood T cell repertoires in COVID-19. The protocol was immunoSEQ multiplex PCR, while the TCRdb copy is restricted to in-frame clones and leaves out a portion. Of 80,000 or so clones listed, around four fifths are singletons. Material for sequencing was peripheral blood. The receptors shown here come from a human donor in a cohort sampled during active COVID-19.

J is TRBJ1-3 and V is TRBV13; weak D call: TRBD1 (5 bases). The germline V and J ends were trimmed by 4 bases and 1 base, with 8 bases remaining between them. CDR3 length: 14 residues. Germline V CDR1 and CDR2: PRHDT, FYEKMQ (reference sequence). The CDR3 is CASSWKGSGNTIYF. CDR3 nucleotides: TGTGCCAGCAGCTGGAAGGGGTCTGGAAACACCATATATTTT.

This clone has a handful of counts. This sequence joins TRBV15 and TRBJ2-7; 8 bases agree with TRBD1. CDR1 is LNHNV and CDR2 is YYDKDF in the germline V gene (reference sequence). This CDR3 comprises 16 residues. V trimming: 2 bases; J trimming: 7 bases; junction bases outside the gene matches: 13. In nucleotides, the CDR3 is TGTGCCACCAGCAGATCCCCCGGACAGGGAGTTGGAGAGCAGTACTTC. Its translation: CATSRSPGQGVGEQYF.

The chain links TRBV7-2 to TRBJ2-7, with TRBD2 matching 10 bases. Unmatched junction bases numbered 12, after V lost 4 bases and J lost 3 bases. The CDR3 has 17 residues. Per the germline V gene, CDR1 is SGHTA and CDR2 is FQGNSA. The CDR3 region has the DNA TGTGCCAGCAGCTCCCGAGGGGGCCCTAGCGGGGGCTACGAGCAGTACTTC. As protein: CASSSRGGPSGGYEQYF. The variable domain in full, completed from reference TRBV7-2 and TRBJ2-7, reads GAGVSQSPSNKVTEKGKDVELRCDPISGHTALYWYRQSLGQGLEFLIYFQGNSAPDKSGLPSDRFSAERTGGSVSTLTIQRTQQEDSAVYLCASSSRGGPSGGYEQYFGPGTRLTVT.

This clone occurred once. This CDR3 reads CASSLVRGGQAFF. The DNA for the CDR3 is TGTGCCAGCAGCTTAGTGAGGGGGGGTCAAGCTTTCTTT. The chain has TRBV11-2 and TRBJ1-1; possibly TRBD1 for D (6 bases). The germline V and J ends were trimmed by 1 base and 9 bases, with 12 bases remaining between them. The CDR3 totals 13 residues. Per germline, CDR1 SGHAT and CDR2 FQNNGV.

V is TRBV11-3 and J is TRBJ2-7; TRBD1 agrees at 7 bases. V trimming: 5 bases; J trimming: 0 bases; junction bases outside the gene matches: 4. Germline CDR1 is SGHNT and CDR2 is YENEEA. The CDR3 covers 14 residues. The CDR3: CASSLGQLSYEQYF. The CDR3 nucleotides are TGTGCCAGCAGCCTGGGACAGCTCTCCTACGAGCAGTACTTC. The entire variable domain, with the rest obtained from reference TRBV11-3 and TRBJ2-7, is as follows: EAGVVQSPRYKIIEKKQPVAFWCNPISGHNTLYWYLQNLGQGPELLIRYENEEAVDDSQLPKDRFSAERLKGVDSTLKIQPAELGDSAVYLCASSLGQLSYEQYFGPGTRLTVT.

The chain recombines TRBV7-2 with TRBJ2-7; maybe TRBD2 (6 bases). V dropped 3 bases and J dropped 0 bases, with 9 bases sitting between them. CDR3 size: 14 residues. The germline V gene encodes CDR1 SGHTA and CDR2 FQGNSA. DNA of the CDR3: TGTGCCAGCAGCTTCGGGGGAAACTCCTACGAGCAGTACTTC. As protein: CASSFGGNSYEQYF.

V is TRBV9 and J is TRBJ2-2, with 8 bases aligning to TRBD2. The ends lost 0 bases at V and 2 bases at J; junction bases unmatched: 6. CDR1 SGDLS and CDR2 YYNGEE come from the germline V gene. The CDR3 length is 17 residues. DNA of the CDR3: TGTGCCAGCAGCGTAGTGGATAGCGGGGTAAACACCGGGGAGCTGTTTTTT. Translation gives CASSVVDSGVNTGELFF.

This clone was found once. The chain employs TRBV6-5 and TRBJ2-7; maybe TRBD2 (5 bases). The CDR3 covers 14 residues. Germline CDR1 and CDR2: MNHEY and SVGAGI. Trimming removed 0 bases at V and 5 bases at J, with 11 bases between. The CDR3 reads CASSYSRGRDEQYF. CDR3 coding DNA: TGTGCCAGCAGTTACTCTCGGGGTAGAGACGAGCAGTACTTC.

V and J are TRBV4-1 and TRBJ1-2; 7 nucleotides agree with TRBD1. Germline-derived CDR1 and CDR2 are MGHRA and YSYEKL. V dropped 0 bases and J dropped 6; count of bases not matched to a gene: 7. The CDR3 is 15 residues long. CDR3 amino acids: CASSQDPETGNGYTF. CDR3 nucleotides: TGCGCCAGCAGCCAAGACCCCGAGACAGGGAATGGCTACACCTTC.

This chain uses TRBV5-4 with TRBJ1-6, with TRBD1 matching over 9 bases. V lost 10 bases and J lost 10; bases outside the gene matches: 12. This CDR3 contains 14 residues. Per germline, CDR1 SGHNT and CDR2 YYREEE (reference sequence). The CDR3 loop reads CAGWDRANGSPLHF. The DNA of the CDR3 is TGTGCCGGATGGGACAGGGCAAATGGGTCACCCCTCCACTTT.

The gene calls are TRBV25-1 and TRBJ2-7, with 10 bases matching TRBD1. Germline loops: CDR1 MGHDK, CDR2 SYGVNS. The J segment lost 5 bases and the V segment lost 5 bases, leaving 6 bases of the junction unmatched. CDR3 length: 14 residues. The CDR3 nucleotides read TGTGCCAGCAGTCGTGCCGGGACAGGGGACGAGCAGTACTTC. This translates into CASSRAGTGDEQYF.

The gene calls are TRBV12-3 or TRBV12-4 and TRBJ2-1; D gene ambiguous. The CDR3 is made up of 12 amino acids. The V gene lost 6 bases and the J gene lost 9 bases, with 12 bases spanning the gap. CDR3 sequence: CASRQEVLEQFF. The DNA for the CDR3 is TGTGCCAGCAGGCAAGAGGTACTTGAGCAGTTCTTC.

The V gene is TRBV7-2, the J gene TRBJ2-5; tentatively, D is TRBD1 (6 bases). With 4 bases removed from V and 2 bases from J, the gap between germline ends came to 8 bases. CDR1 and CDR2 (germline): SGHTA, FQGNSA. CDR3 length: 13 residues. CDR3 bases: TGTGCCAGCAGCTCCAGGGGTCAAGAGACCCAGTACTTC. Amino acids: CASSSRGQETQYF.

V usage is TRBV19 and J usage is TRBJ1-5, with D hard to call. Germline-derived CDR1 and CDR2 are LNHDA and SQIVND (reference sequence). V gave up 2 bases and J gave up 0 bases, with 11 bases separating them. This CDR3 has 16 residues. CDR3 nucleotides: TGTGCCAGTAGTATACACAGCCGTTATAGCAATCAGCCCCAGCATTTT. This codes for CASSIHSRYSNQPQHF.

This sequence joins TRBV6-6 and TRBJ1-3; the D gene is possibly TRBD1 (5 bases). CDR1 is MNHNY and CDR2 is SVGAGI in the germline V gene (reference sequence). Deletions cut 5 bases from V and 0 bases from J, with 11 bases between. The CDR3 covers 15 residues. CDR3 nucleotide sequence: TGTGCCAGCAGTCCTTCCGGGGGCTCTGGAAACACCATATATTTT. As protein: CASSPSGGSGNTIYF.

V and J are TRBV27 and TRBJ2-5; 11 nucleotides agree with TRBD1. The V segment lost 5 bases and the J segment 4 bases; nucleotides outside the gene matches: 9. The CDR3 length is 16 residues. Germline CDR1 reads MNHEY; CDR2 reads SMNVEV (reference sequence). CDR3 DNA sequence: TGTGCCAGCAGTAAACGAGGGACAGGGGGGGGAGAGACCCAGTACTTC. Protein sequence: CASSKRGTGGGETQYF.

The chain combines TRBV28 with TRBJ1-6, with TRBD1 as a possible D gene (6 bases). This CDR3 region has 16 residues. Germline V lookup: CDR1 MDHEN, CDR2 SYDVKM. V gave up 4 bases and J gave up 8 bases, with 18 bases separating them. CDR3 in DNA: TGTGCCAGCAGTTCCACTCTCCAGGGGAAATATTCACCCCTCCACTTT. This translates into CASSSTLQGKYSPLHF.

The rearrangement uses TRBV6-1 and TRBJ1-2, with TRBD1 matching 9 bases. Trimming at V came to 2 bases and at J to 2 bases, leaving 3 bases not matched to a gene. The germline CDR1 and CDR2 sequences are MNHNS and SASEGT. The CDR3 spans 15 residues. CDR3 residues: CASSERTGENYGYTF. As DNA, the CDR3 is TGTGCCAGCAGTGAAAGGACAGGGGAGAACTATGGCTACACCTTC.

The rearrangement links TRBV6-5 to TRBJ2-7; 8 nucleotides match TRBD1. The V segment lost 5 bases and the J segment 2 bases; nucleotides outside the gene matches: 5. The CDR3 sequence is 14 residues long. CDR1 is MNHEY and CDR2 is SVGAGI in the germline V gene. CDR3 in DNA: TGTGCCAGCAGTAGGACAGGGAGTCCCTACGAGCAGTACTTC. Translation: CASSRTGSPYEQYF.

This clone was observed once. Written as DNA, the CDR3 is TGTGCCATCAGTGAGATCCGACAGGGCCGTTGGGGGAACACTGAAGCTTTCTTT. It codes for CAISEIRQGRWGNTEAFF. This chain uses TRBV10-3 with TRBJ1-1; 7 bases match TRBD1. Germline V gene sequence: CDR1 ENHRY, CDR2 SYGVKD. V gave up 2 bases and J gave up 1 base; unmatched junction bases: 13. The CDR3 sequence is 18 residues long.

The chain links TRBV5-1 to TRBJ2-7; D is possibly TRBD2 (5 bases). The CDR3 sequence is 15 residues long. V was clipped by 0 bases and J by 4 bases, with 14 bases between them. CDR1 and CDR2 from the germline V gene are SGHRS and YFSETQ. The CDR3 DNA follows: TGCGCCAGCAGCTTGGCTGCCAGCGGTTGGTACGAGCAGTACTTC. It specifies CASSLAASGWYEQYF.